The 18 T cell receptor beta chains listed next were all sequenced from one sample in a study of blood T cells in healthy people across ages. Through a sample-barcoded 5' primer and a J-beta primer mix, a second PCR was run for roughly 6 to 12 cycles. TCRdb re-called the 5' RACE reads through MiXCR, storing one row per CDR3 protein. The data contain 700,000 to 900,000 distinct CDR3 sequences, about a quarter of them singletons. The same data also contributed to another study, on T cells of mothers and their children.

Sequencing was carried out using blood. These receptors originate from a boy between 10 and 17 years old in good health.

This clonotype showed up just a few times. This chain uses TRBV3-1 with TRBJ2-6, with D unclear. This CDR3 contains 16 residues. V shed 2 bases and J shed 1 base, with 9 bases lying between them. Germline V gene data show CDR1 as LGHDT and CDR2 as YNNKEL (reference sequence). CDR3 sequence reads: CASSQSASSGANVLTF. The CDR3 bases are TGTGCCAGCAGCCAAAGCGCTTCTTCTGGGGCCAACGTCCTGACTTTC.

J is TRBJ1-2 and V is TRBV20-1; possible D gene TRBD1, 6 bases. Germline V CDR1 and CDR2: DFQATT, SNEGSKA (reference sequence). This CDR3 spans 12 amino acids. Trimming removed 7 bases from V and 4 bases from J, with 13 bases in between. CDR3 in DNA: TGCAGTGTTATAGGGGGGGTCTATGGCTACACCTTC. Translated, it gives CSVIGGVYGYTF.

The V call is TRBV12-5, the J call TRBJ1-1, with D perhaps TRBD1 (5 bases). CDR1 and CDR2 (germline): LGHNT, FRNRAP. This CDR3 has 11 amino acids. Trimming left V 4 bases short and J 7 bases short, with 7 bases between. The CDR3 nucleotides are TGTGCTAGTGGTTCTAGGGGTGAAGCTTTCTTT. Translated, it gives CASGSRGEAFF.

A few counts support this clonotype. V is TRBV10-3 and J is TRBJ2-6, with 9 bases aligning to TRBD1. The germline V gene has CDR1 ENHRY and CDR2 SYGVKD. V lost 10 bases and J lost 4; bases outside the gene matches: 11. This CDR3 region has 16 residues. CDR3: CASRQGENSGANVLTF. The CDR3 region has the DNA TGTGCCAGCAGACAGGGGGAAAATTCGGGGGCCAACGTCCTGACTTTC.

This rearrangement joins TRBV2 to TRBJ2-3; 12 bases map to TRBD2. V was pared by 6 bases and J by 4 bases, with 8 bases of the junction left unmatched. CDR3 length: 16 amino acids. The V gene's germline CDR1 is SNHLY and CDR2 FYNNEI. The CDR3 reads CASSPGLAGPSDTQYF. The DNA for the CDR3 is TGTGCCAGCAGCCCCGGACTAGCGGGACCCTCAGATACGCAGTATTTT.

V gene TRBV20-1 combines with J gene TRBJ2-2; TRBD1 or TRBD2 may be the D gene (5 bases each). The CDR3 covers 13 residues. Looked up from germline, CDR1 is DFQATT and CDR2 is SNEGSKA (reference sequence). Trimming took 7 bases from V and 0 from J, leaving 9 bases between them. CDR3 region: CSGGESNTGELFF. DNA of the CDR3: TGCAGTGGAGGGGAGTCGAACACCGGGGAGCTGTTTTTT.

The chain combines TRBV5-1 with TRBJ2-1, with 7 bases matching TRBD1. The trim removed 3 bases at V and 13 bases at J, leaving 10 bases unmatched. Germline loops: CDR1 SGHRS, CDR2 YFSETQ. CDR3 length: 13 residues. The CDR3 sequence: CASSSTGVGGQFF. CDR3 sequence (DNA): TGCGCCAGCAGCTCAACAGGGGTGGGTGGACAGTTCTTC.

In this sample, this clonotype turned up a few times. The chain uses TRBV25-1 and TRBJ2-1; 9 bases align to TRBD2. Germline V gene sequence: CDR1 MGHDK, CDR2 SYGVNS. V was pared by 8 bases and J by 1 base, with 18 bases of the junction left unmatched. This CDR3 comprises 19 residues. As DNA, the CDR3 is TGTGCCAGCGTGGCCGGGGGAGAAAGCGGGGGGATGTCCTACAATGAGCAGTTCTTC. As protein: CASVAGGESGGMSYNEQFF.

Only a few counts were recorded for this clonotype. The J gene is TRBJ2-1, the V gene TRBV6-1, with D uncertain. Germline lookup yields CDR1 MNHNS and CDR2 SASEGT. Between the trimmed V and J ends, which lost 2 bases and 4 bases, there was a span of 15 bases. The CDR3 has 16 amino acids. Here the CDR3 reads CASSELSKPLYNEQFF. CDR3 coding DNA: TGTGCCAGCAGTGAACTTAGCAAACCCCTTTACAATGAGCAGTTCTTC.

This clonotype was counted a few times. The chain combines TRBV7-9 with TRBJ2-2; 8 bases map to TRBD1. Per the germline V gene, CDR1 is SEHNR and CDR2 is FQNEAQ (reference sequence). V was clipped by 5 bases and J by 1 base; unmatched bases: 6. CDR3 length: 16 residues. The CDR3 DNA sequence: TGTGCCAGCAGCACCTCCGGGACAGGGAACACCGGGGAGCTGTTTTTT. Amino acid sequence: CASSTSGTGNTGELFF.

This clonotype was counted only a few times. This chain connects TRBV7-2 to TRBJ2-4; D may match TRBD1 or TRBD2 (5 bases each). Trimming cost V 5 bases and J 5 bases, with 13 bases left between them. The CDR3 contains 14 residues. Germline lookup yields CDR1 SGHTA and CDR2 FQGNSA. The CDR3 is CASSLAGTQNIQYF. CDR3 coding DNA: TGTGCCAGCAGCCTGGCTGGGACCCAAAACATTCAGTACTTC.

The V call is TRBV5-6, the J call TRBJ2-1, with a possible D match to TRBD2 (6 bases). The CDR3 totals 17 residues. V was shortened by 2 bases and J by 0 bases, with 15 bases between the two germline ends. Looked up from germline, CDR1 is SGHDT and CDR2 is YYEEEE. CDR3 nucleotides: TGTGCCAGCAGCTTCACGTCAGTCGGGGGCTCCTACAATGAGCAGTTCTTC. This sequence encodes CASSFTSVGGSYNEQFF. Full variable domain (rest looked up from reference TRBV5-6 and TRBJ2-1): DAGVTQSPTHLIKTRGQQVTLRCSPKSGHDTVSWYQQALGQGPQFIFQYYEEEERQRGNFPDRFSGHQFPNYSSELNVNALLLGDSALYLCASSFTSVGGSYNEQFFGPGTRLTVL.

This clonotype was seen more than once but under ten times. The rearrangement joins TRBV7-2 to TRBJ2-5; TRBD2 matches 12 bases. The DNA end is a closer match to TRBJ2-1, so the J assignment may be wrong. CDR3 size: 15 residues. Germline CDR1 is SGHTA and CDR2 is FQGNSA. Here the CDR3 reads CANSPLAGGHNEQFF. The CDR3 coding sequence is TGTGCCAACAGTCCGCTAGCGGGGGGGCACAATGAGCAGTTCTTC.

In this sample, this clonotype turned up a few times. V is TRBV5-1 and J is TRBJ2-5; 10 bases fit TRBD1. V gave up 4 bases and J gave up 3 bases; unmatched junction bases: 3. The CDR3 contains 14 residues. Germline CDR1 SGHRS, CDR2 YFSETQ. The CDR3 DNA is TGCGCCAGCAGCGACGGGACAGGGGAAGAGACCCAGTACTTC. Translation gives CASSDGTGEETQYF.

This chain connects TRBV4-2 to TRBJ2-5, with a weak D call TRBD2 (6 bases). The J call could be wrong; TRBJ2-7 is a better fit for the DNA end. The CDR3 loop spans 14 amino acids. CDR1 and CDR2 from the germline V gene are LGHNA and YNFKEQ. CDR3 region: CASSFLAVLNEQYF. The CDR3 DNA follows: TGTGCCAGCAGCTTTTTAGCGGTCCTGAACGAGCAGTACTTC.

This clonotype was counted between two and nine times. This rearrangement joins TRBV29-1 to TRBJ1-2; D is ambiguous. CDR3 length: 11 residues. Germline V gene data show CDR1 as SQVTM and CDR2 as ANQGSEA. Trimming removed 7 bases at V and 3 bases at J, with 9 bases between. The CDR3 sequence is CSGWRDYGYTF. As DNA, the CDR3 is TGCAGCGGGTGGAGGGACTATGGCTACACCTTC.

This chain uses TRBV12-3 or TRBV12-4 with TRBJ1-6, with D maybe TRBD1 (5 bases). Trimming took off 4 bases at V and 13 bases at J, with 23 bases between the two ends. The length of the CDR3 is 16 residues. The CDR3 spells CASSSRTSPARGPLHF. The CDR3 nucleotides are TGTGCCAGCAGTTCTAGGACAAGCCCCGCTCGGGGTCCCCTCCACTTT.

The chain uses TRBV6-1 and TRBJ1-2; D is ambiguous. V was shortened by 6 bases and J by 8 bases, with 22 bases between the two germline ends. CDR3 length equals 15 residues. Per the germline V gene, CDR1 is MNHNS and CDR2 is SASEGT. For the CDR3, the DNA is TGTGCCAGCAGACATCGGGATAGAACTACCAGAGGCTACACCTTC. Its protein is CASRHRDRTTRGYTF.